Following are 26 T cell receptor beta chains from one sample sequenced in a study of blood T cell repertoires in COVID-19. The data were produced by immunoSEQ multiplex PCR, yet TCRdb's version contains in-frame clones alone and is incomplete. The sample lists 180,000 or so clones, almost 90% occurring once. What was sequenced was peripheral blood. These receptors were collected from a man aged 45 to 65 with acute or convalescent COVID-19.

The chain employs TRBV7-2 and TRBJ2-1; D remains ambiguous. The CDR3 totals 14 residues. Trimming pared 6 bases from V and 2 bases from J, leaving 11 bases between. The germline gives CDR1 SGHTA, CDR2 FQGNSA. CDR3 DNA: TGTGCCAGCAGTTTAATGGCAGCCTACAATGAGCAGTTCTTC. Its translation is CASSLMAAYNEQFF.

This clone was observed a few times. This chain joins TRBV27 and TRBJ2-7, with a tentative D call TRBD2 (6 bases). CDR1 MNHEY and CDR2 SMNVEV come from the germline V gene (reference sequence). Deletions cut 6 bases from V and 6 bases from J, with 18 bases between. The CDR3 has 14 amino acids. CDR3 sequence: CASSPGRRGLEQYF. CDR3 DNA: TGTGCCAGCAGCCCAGGACGGAGGGGCCTCGAGCAGTACTTC.

V gene TRBV7-9 combines with J gene TRBJ1-5, with 7 bases fitting TRBD1. Germline CDR1 SEHNR, CDR2 FQNEAQ (reference sequence). With 5 bases clipped from V and 4 bases from J, the junction kept 11 bases outside the gene matches. This CDR3 region has 16 residues. The CDR3 coding sequence is TGTGCCAGCAGCCCAGAGGGGGCCCCAGCTAATCAGCCCCAGCATTTT. Its translation: CASSPEGAPANQPQHF.

This chain joins TRBV7-2 and TRBJ2-1; TRBD1 matches 7 bases. Germline lookup yields CDR1 SGHTA and CDR2 FQGNSA. The junction had 3 bases not matched to a gene; V was cut back by 6 bases and J by 4 bases. The CDR3 contains 13 residues. The CDR3, as DNA: TGTGCCAGCAGTTTACAGGGGTACAATGAGCAGTTCTTC. Translated, it gives CASSLQGYNEQFF. The entire variable domain, with the rest obtained from reference TRBV7-2 and TRBJ2-1, is as follows: GAGVSQSPSNKVTEKGKDVELRCDPISGHTALYWYRQSLGQGLEFLIYFQGNSAPDKSGLPSDRFSAERTGGSVSTLTIQRTQQEDSAVYLCASSLQGYNEQFFGPGTRLTVL.

The table lists this clone with a count of one. V usage is TRBV7-2 and J usage is TRBJ1-2; D is ambiguous. Germline V gene lookup returns CDR1 SGHTA and CDR2 FQGNSA. The CDR3 has 15 amino acids. Trimming cost V 4 bases and J 0 bases, with 12 bases left between them. CDR3 bases: TGTGCCAGCAGCTGGTCTTCCGGGACTAACTATGGCTACACCTTC. As protein: CASSWSSGTNYGYTF. The full variable domain, completed using reference TRBV7-2 and TRBJ1-2, is GAGVSQSPSNKVTEKGKDVELRCDPISGHTALYWYRQSLGQGLEFLIYFQGNSAPDKSGLPSDRFSAERTGGSVSTLTIQRTQQEDSAVYLCASSWSSGTNYGYTFGSGTRLTVV.

This chain uses TRBV11-2 with TRBJ2-7, with D maybe TRBD2 (6 bases). V was shortened by 5 bases and J by 5 bases, with 10 bases between the two germline ends. From germline, CDR1 is SGHAT and CDR2 FQNNGV. The CDR3 has 12 amino acids. As DNA, the CDR3 is TGTGCCAGCAGCCTTGGCGGGAACGAGCAGTACGTC. It translates to CASSLGGNEQYV.

Written as DNA, the CDR3 is TGTGCCAGCAGTTTAATTGGCGGGAGTCCCGCAGATACGCAGTATTTT. It codes for CASSLIGGSPADTQYF. The chain has TRBV27 and TRBJ2-3; TRBD2 matches at 7 bases. With 2 bases clipped from V and 4 bases from J, the junction kept 9 bases outside the gene matches. CDR1 is MNHEY, CDR2 SMNVEV, per germline (reference sequence). The CDR3 loop spans 16 amino acids.

This clone appeared once. The chain recombines TRBV28 with TRBJ1-3, with D possibly TRBD1 on 6 matching bases. From germline, CDR1 is MDHEN and CDR2 SYDVKM. V was clipped by 11 bases and J by 2 bases, with 10 bases between them. The CDR3 has 12 residues. For the CDR3, the DNA is TGTGCCCTGGGGGGGCCTGGAAACACCATATATTTT. The encoded protein is CALGGPGNTIYF. Using reference TRBV28 and TRBJ1-3 for the parts outside the CDR3, the full variable domain is DVKVTQSSRYLVKRTGEKVFLECVQDMDHENMFWYRQDPGLGLRLIYFSYDVKMKEKGDIPEGYSVSREKKERFSLILESASTNQTSMYLCALGGPGNTIYFGEGSWLTVV.

The chain employs TRBV28 and TRBJ2-4, with 7 nucleotides matching TRBD1. Germline V gene lookup returns CDR1 MDHEN and CDR2 SYDVKM. The V gene end was trimmed by 6 bases and the J gene end by 0 bases; junction bases not matched to a gene: 11. CDR3 length: 17 amino acids. For the CDR3, the DNA is TGTGCCAGCAGGGGACAGAGGTTAGGATTAGCCAAAAACATTCAGTACTTC. Translation: CASRGQRLGLAKNIQYF. Looking up the rest from reference TRBV28 and TRBJ2-4 gives the full variable domain: DVKVTQSSRYLVKRTGEKVFLECVQDMDHENMFWYRQDPGLGLRLIYFSYDVKMKEKGDIPEGYSVSREKKERFSLILESASTNQTSMYLCASRGQRLGLAKNIQYFGAGTRLSVL.

V gene TRBV19 combines with J gene TRBJ2-2; 8 bases are a match to TRBD1. Germline V gene lookup returns CDR1 LNHDA and CDR2 SQIVND (reference sequence). This CDR3 spans 14 amino acids. Germline trimming cut 7 bases from V and 4 bases from J; bases unmatched to any gene: 5. CDR3 amino acids: CASISQGGTGELFF. DNA of the CDR3: TGTGCCAGTATCTCACAGGGGGGCACCGGGGAGCTGTTTTTT.

This chain joins TRBV7-2 and TRBJ2-7; D perhaps matches TRBD2 (5 bases). Germline CDR1 reads SGHTA; CDR2 reads FQGNSA. This CDR3 comprises 13 residues. V lost 3 bases and J lost 6, with 12 bases in between. CDR3 in DNA: TGTGCCAGCAGCTTCGCTGCTCGGGGCGAGCAGTACTTC. Its protein product is CASSFAARGEQYF.

This clone was recorded once. The chain combines TRBV6-2 or TRBV6-3 with TRBJ1-2; D is unresolved. Germline V gene lookup returns CDR1 MNHEY and CDR2 SVGEGT. The V and J ends lost 5 bases and 3 bases respectively, with 10 bases between them. This CDR3 is 13 amino acids long. The DNA of the CDR3 is TGTGCCAGCAGTAGGAGCTATTACTATGGCTACACCTTC. It yields the protein CASSRSYYYGYTF.

The chain uses TRBV19 and TRBJ2-7; 7 nucleotides align to TRBD1. J lost 4 bases, V lost 3 bases, and 6 bases had no gene match. The CDR3 contains 14 residues. CDR1 and CDR2 from the germline V gene are LNHDA and SQIVND (reference sequence). In DNA form, the CDR3 reads TGTGCCAGTAGTATCCCGGGACAGAGATACGAGCAGTACTTC. It yields the protein CASSIPGQRYEQYF.

The V call is TRBV15, the J call TRBJ2-7; TRBD1 might be the D (6 bases). Germline values: CDR1 LNHNV, CDR2 YYDKDF (reference sequence). The V end was cut by 3 bases, the J end by 1 base, with 10 bases between. The CDR3 covers 14 residues. CDR3 bases: TGTGCCACCAGCAGGACCAGGGGATCCTACGAGCAGTACTTC. This sequence encodes CATSRTRGSYEQYF.

The rearrangement links TRBV19 to TRBJ1-4, with D uncertain. The CDR3 is 14 residues long. Germline loops: CDR1 LNHDA, CDR2 SQIVND (reference sequence). V dropped 9 bases and J dropped 6 bases, with 17 bases sitting between them. The CDR3 here is CASCGERGYEKLFF. CDR3 coding DNA: TGTGCCAGCTGTGGGGAGCGCGGCTATGAAAAACTGTTTTTT. The full variable domain, completed using reference TRBV19 and TRBJ1-4, is DGGITQSPKYLFRKEGQNVTLSCEQNLNHDAMYWYRQDPGQGLRLIYYSQIVNDFQKGDIAEGYSVSREKKESFPLTVTSAQKNPTAFYLCASCGERGYEKLFFGSGTQLSVL.

This clone is a singleton in its sample. This chain connects TRBV11-2 to TRBJ2-1; a weak D match, TRBD2 (5 bases). The CDR3 has 14 residues. Germline V gives CDR1 SGHAT, CDR2 FQNNGV. The germline V and J ends were trimmed by 1 base and 2 bases, with 6 bases remaining between them. CDR3 amino acids: CASSLAGTYNEQFF. In DNA form, the CDR3 reads TGTGCCAGCAGCTTAGCGGGGACCTACAATGAGCAGTTCTTC.

The J gene is TRBJ2-3, the V gene TRBV4-1; 7 nucleotides agree with TRBD2. The CDR3 has 15 amino acids. CDR1 is MGHRA and CDR2 is YSYEKL in the germline V gene. V trimming: 1 base; J trimming: 2 bases; junction bases outside the gene matches: 3. The CDR3 DNA sequence: TGCGCCAGCAGCCAAGGACTAGCCGACACAGATACGCAGTATTTT. Amino acid sequence: CASSQGLADTDTQYF.

The J gene is TRBJ2-3, the V gene TRBV7-3; 8 bases are a match to TRBD2. Germline values: CDR1 SGHTA, CDR2 FQGTGA. With 5 bases clipped from V and 6 bases from J, the junction kept 7 bases outside the gene matches. CDR3 length: 14 residues. Written as DNA, the CDR3 is TGTGCCAGCAGCCTCGGGGGGGGCCGGGATACGCAGTATTTT. It codes for CASSLGGGRDTQYF.

This CDR3 reads CASTLESYNSPLHF. CDR3 bases: TGTGCCAGCACCTTAGAAAGTTATAATTCACCCCTCCACTTT. This chain uses TRBV6-5 with TRBJ1-6, with no clear D. The germline V and J ends were trimmed by 7 bases and 4 bases, with 11 bases remaining between them. The CDR3 length is 14 residues. Per germline, CDR1 MNHEY and CDR2 SVGAGI.

J is TRBJ2-7 and V is TRBV5-6, with 10 bases identical to TRBD1. The germline gives CDR1 SGHDT, CDR2 YYEEEE. Germline trimming cut 3 bases from V and 2 bases from J; bases unmatched to any gene: 2. CDR3 length: 14 residues. CDR3 residues: CASSWDRGPYEQYV. The CDR3 nucleotides are TGTGCCAGCAGCTGGGACAGGGGTCCCTACGAGCAGTACGTC.

The V call is TRBV7-8, the J call TRBJ1-3; the D is unclear. Germline V CDR1 and CDR2: SGHVS, FQNEAQ. The CDR3 is 12 amino acids. Trimming left V 2 bases short and J 6 bases short, with 5 bases between. The CDR3 region has the DNA TGTGCCAGCAGCTTATCAGTAAACACCATATATTTT. Translating it yields CASSLSVNTIYF. Combining the CDR3 with reference TRBV7-8 and TRBJ1-3 gives the whole variable domain GAGVSQSPRYKVAKRGQDVALRCDPISGHVSLFWYQQALGQGPEFLTYFQNEAQLDKSGLPSDRFFAERPEGSVSTLKIQRTQQEDSAVYLCASSLSVNTIYFGEGSWLTVV.

This chain connects TRBV6-2 or TRBV6-3 to TRBJ1-2; D uncertain. V lost 0 bases to trimming and J lost 4 bases, with 12 bases between them. Germline CDR1 is MNHEY and CDR2 is SVGEGT. CDR3 length: 15 amino acids. The CDR3 is CASSYSRAAGYGYTF. CDR3 DNA sequence: TGTGCCAGCAGTTACTCGAGGGCAGCCGGCTATGGCTACACCTTC.

The chain recombines TRBV9 with TRBJ1-3; a possible D gene is TRBD1 (5 bases). The germline V gene has CDR1 SGDLS and CDR2 YYNGEE. The CDR3 loop spans 17 amino acids. V lost 3 bases, J lost 0 bases, and 16 bases lay in between. The CDR3 is CASSAYSGVLSGNTIYF. The CDR3 nucleotides are TGTGCCAGCAGCGCCTACTCGGGGGTTCTCTCTGGAAACACCATATATTTT.

This chain links TRBV27 with TRBJ2-7, with no clear D. There are 16 residues in the CDR3. V lost 4 bases to trimming and J lost 7 bases, with 23 bases between them. Germline CDR1 MNHEY, CDR2 SMNVEV (reference sequence). CDR3 protein: CASSCPTPRMDREQYV. In nucleotides, the CDR3 is TGTGCCAGCAGTTGCCCCACCCCTAGGATGGATAGAGAGCAGTACGTC.

V is TRBV28 and J is TRBJ1-1, with 7 positions matching TRBD1. The CDR3 has 12 residues. With V trimmed by 5 bases and J by 10 bases, 7 bases remained unmatched. Germline V gene lookup returns CDR1 MDHEN and CDR2 SYDVKM. CDR3 nucleotide sequence: TGTGCCAGCAGTCTACAGGGGCAAGTAGCTTTCTTT. It specifies CASSLQGQVAFF.

This clone was observed a single time. The chain is built from TRBV6-5 and TRBJ2-2; 7 positions match TRBD1. The CDR3 spans 13 residues. Germline V gene data show CDR1 as MNHEY and CDR2 as SVGAGI. V trimming: 11 bases; J trimming: 5 bases; junction bases outside the gene matches: 8. As DNA, the CDR3 is TGTGCCGCCCGGGACAGAGTTACCGGGGAGCTGTTTTTT. The encoded protein is CAARDRVTGELFF.